The rows below give T cell receptor beta chains drawn from one sample of a study of cytomegalovirus exposure and HLA in healthy donors. This table comes from immunoSEQ multiplex PCR, and its TCRdb copy is limited to in-frame clones, with some not included. Of over 150,000 clones in the sample, about 90% were seen once. Material for sequencing was PBMCs. These receptors were collected from a girl under three years old in good health and CMV-seronegative. CDR3s leave out the opening cysteine and the closing phenylalanine or tryptophan. Fields, in order: J gene, V gene, CDR3 protein.

J: TRBJ2-1
V: TRBV11-1
CDR3: ASSLSRLNEQF

J: TRBJ2-2
V: TRBV7-3
CDR3: ASSYGTIPPGELF

J: TRBJ2-1
V: TRBV6-1
CDR3: ASSAGASGGILPQF

J: TRBJ1-5
V: TRBV2
CDR3: ASSEGGTGRQPQH

J: TRBJ1-4
V: TRBV7-9
CDR3: ASSLERGTGFEKLF

J: TRBJ2-2
V: TRBV7-2
CDR3: ASSLGPGRLDTGELF

J: TRBJ2-3
V: TRBV10-3
CDR3: AISESTGADTQY

J: TRBJ2-1
V: TRBV5-1
CDR3: ASYGTRAASEQF

J: TRBJ1-1
V: TRBV5-1
CDR3: ASSLISGQQNTEAF

J: TRBJ1-5
V: TRBV30
CDR3: AWSVLGGRQPQH

J: TRBJ2-3
V: TRBV5-4
CDR3: ASLSGTSTDTQY

J: TRBJ2-1
V: TRBV6-4
CDR3: ASSAGTGAYNEQF

J: TRBJ2-4
V: TRBV13
CDR3: ASSYPKTSGGAGAKNIQY

J: TRBJ1-1
V: TRBV10-1
CDR3: ASSEFSRGRKAF

J: TRBJ2-1
V: TRBV9
CDR3: ASSVAGTSQPQEQF

J: TRBJ2-7
V: TRBV5-6
CDR3: ASSPWTISYEQY

J: TRBJ2-3
V: TRBV30
CDR3: AWSASGGAGTQY

J: TRBJ1-2
V: TRBV5-6
CDR3: ASSPNRQFSGYT

J: TRBJ1-3
V: TRBV14
CDR3: ASSQVGHSGNTIY

J: TRBJ2-5
V: TRBV9
CDR3: ASSRATGEETQY

J: TRBJ1-2
V: TRBV30
CDR3: ARCGGDYGYT

J: TRBJ2-1
V: TRBV19
CDR3: ASSIEAAGGYNEQF

J: TRBJ1-1
V: TRBV10-3
CDR3: ATTANTEAF

J: TRBJ1-1
V: TRBV29-1
CDR3: SALQGTPF

J: TRBJ2-3
V: TRBV19
CDR3: ASSILAGGTDTQY

J: TRBJ2-5
V: TRBV7-6
CDR3: ASSLWGDRQGGLETQY

J: TRBJ1-6
V: TRBV6-6
CDR3: ASSYATGDNSPLH

J: TRBJ2-3
V: TRBV18
CDR3: ASSPFFLAGSTDTQY

J: TRBJ1-1
V: TRBV6-4
CDR3: ATNRTRTDNTEAF

J: TRBJ1-2
V: TRBV27
CDR3: ASREGAREGGYT